The T cell receptor beta chain described here comes from a study of blood T cell repertoires in COVID-19. For the study at large: T cells, B-cell-depleted T cells, or PBMCs supplied cDNA or gDNA.

Libraries were prepared by immunoSEQ multiplex PCR; TCRdb keeps only in-frame clonotypes and omits some of them. The data hold about 94,000 clones, with about 74% observed a single time. In Seattle, patients joined the study during active infection and were tracked longitudinally. This CDR3 has 16 amino acids. V lost 5 bases to trimming and J lost 5 bases, with 19 bases between them. CDR1 is SGHVS and CDR2 is FQNEAQ in the germline V gene. The sample was peripheral blood. The sequence came from a man between 65 and 85 years old with COVID-19, enrolled during active disease. This rearrangement joins TRBV7-8 to TRBJ1-5; D may be TRBD1 (5 bases). The DNA of the CDR3 is TGTGCCAGCAGCCGATCAGACGGCAGGGCCCATCAGCCCCAGCATTTT. This encodes CASSRSDGRAHQPQHF.